These T cell receptor beta chains were read from a single sample in a study of cytomegalovirus exposure and HLA in healthy donors. The protocol was immunoSEQ multiplex PCR, while the TCRdb copy is restricted to in-frame clones and leaves out a portion. The sample carries some 70,000 clones, approximately 80% recorded once. Sequences were obtained from PBMCs. The receptors stem from a man aged 18 to 29 in good health and CMV-seropositive. Both conserved end residues are part of each CDR3. D genes are given only for firm matches. Only part of the rows carry a size: once, few, many, or a class if the clone is expanded.

DNA	CDR3	J	D	V	size
TGTGCCTGGAGTGTAGTGGGGCAGGACGGGCAGTATTTT	CAWSVVGQDGQYF	TRBJ2-3	.	TRBV30	.
TGTGCCAGCAGCTTAGGACAGCCTAATGAGCAGTTCTTC	CASSLGQPNEQFF	TRBJ2-1	.	TRBV7-9	.
TGTGCCATCAGTGGGGAGACGGACGGCCTCCACGAGCAGTACTTC	CAISGETDGLHEQYF	TRBJ2-7	.	TRBV10-3	.
TGCGCCAGCAGCTTGGATTCAGGGTCTAACTATGGCTACACCTTC	CASSLDSGSNYGYTF	TRBJ1-2	.	TRBV5-1	.
TGTGCCAGCAGTCCGGTTGGGGACAGGGTTGTTTCACCCCTCCACTTT	CASSPVGDRVVSPLHF	TRBJ1-6	TRBD1	TRBV28	few
TGTGCCAGCAGAGGAACCGGGACTCCTAACACAGATACGCAGTATTTT	CASRGTGTPNTDTQYF	TRBJ2-3	.	TRBV7-9	.
TGTGCCTGGACACTAGCGGGGGGAGGGGAGCAGTTCTTC	CAWTLAGGGEQFF	TRBJ2-1	TRBD2	TRBV30	.
TGTGCCATCAGAGAGACAGGGGCAGGTGAAAAACTGTTTTTT	CAIRETGAGEKLFF	TRBJ1-4	TRBD1	TRBV10-3	.
TGTGCCCGGGGGGGGGATAGGGACTATGGCTACACCTTC	CARGGDRDYGYTF	TRBJ1-2	.	TRBV30	few
TGTGCCAGCAGTCCGCCCCCAGCAACTAATGAAAAACTGTTTTTT	CASSPPPATNEKLFF	TRBJ1-4	.	TRBV28	once
TGTGCCAGCAGCTTAGCAGGACTAGCGTCCGGGGCCAACGTCCTGACTTTC	CASSLAGLASGANVLTF	TRBJ2-6	TRBD2	TRBV7-2	.
TGCGCCAGCAGCCAAGCCTCCTCGACAGGGGGGAAGGCCGGGGAGCTGTTTTTT	CASSQASSTGGKAGELFF	TRBJ2-2	TRBD1	TRBV4-1	.
TGTGCCAGCAGTGAATGGATCGGGTTAGGGGCCAACGTCCTGACTTTC	CASSEWIGLGANVLTF	TRBJ2-6	.	TRBV2	.
TGTGCCAGCAGTGTACAGGGGGTCCGCACAGATACGCAGTATTTT	CASSVQGVRTDTQYF	TRBJ2-3	TRBD1	TRBV6-1	few
TGTGCCACCAGCAGAACCCAGGGGGCAAGATACAATGAGCAGTTCTTC	CATSRTQGARYNEQFF	TRBJ2-1	TRBD1	TRBV15	.
TGCGCCAGCAGCTTGTCGACTCCGACTGAAGCTTTCTTT	CASSLSTPTEAFF	TRBJ1-1	.	TRBV5-1	few
TGTGCCAGCAGTTGGCGGACTAGCGGGGGTAGGGAGACCCAGTACTTC	CASSWRTSGGRETQYF	TRBJ2-5	TRBD2	TRBV6-5	once
TGTGCCAGCAGCATCGGGGGGATAGGACCCCAGTTCTTC	CASSIGGIGPQFF	TRBJ2-1	TRBD2	TRBV2	.
TGTGCCAGCAGCTTGACAGGGCGTACTGAAGCTTTCTTT	CASSLTGRTEAFF	TRBJ1-1	TRBD1	TRBV11-2	once
TGTGCCAGCAGAAACGGACAGGGGAGCTCCTACGAGCAGTACTTC	CASRNGQGSSYEQYF	TRBJ2-7	TRBD1	TRBV7-8	.
TGTGCCAGCAGTGAAAGTGCGGGGCCTGCCTACGAGCAGTACTTC	CASSESAGPAYEQYF	TRBJ2-7	.	TRBV6-1	.
TGTGCCAGCAGTGATTCGGGGGGCAATCAGCCCCAGCATTTT	CASSDSGGNQPQHF	TRBJ1-5	.	TRBV6-1	few
TGTGCCTGGTTTGACAGGGTCTCCTACGAGCAGTACTTC	CAWFDRVSYEQYF	TRBJ2-7	TRBD1	TRBV30	few
TGTGCCAGCAGTCGAACAGGGGGCGGGTACGAGCAGTACTTC	CASSRTGGGYEQYF	TRBJ2-7	TRBD1	TRBV25-1	few
TGTGCCGGACAGGGGGTGGGCGGCTACACCTTC	CAGQGVGGYTF	TRBJ1-2	TRBD1	TRBV30	.
TGCGCCAGCAGCCGACAACTTGATCAGCCCCAGCATTTT	CASSRQLDQPQHF	TRBJ1-5	.	TRBV4-1	few
TGTGCCAGCAGCTTGGGGGGGGCAGAATTTGGCCTGACTTTC	CASSLGGAEFGLTF	TRBJ2-6	.	TRBV7-2	once
TGTGCCAGCAGCCCCCGACATCAAGAGACCCAGTACTTC	CASSPRHQETQYF	TRBJ2-5	.	TRBV7-2	.
TGTGCCAGCAGCACACTAGCGGGAGTATTCAATGAGCAGTTCTTC	CASSTLAGVFNEQFF	TRBJ2-1	TRBD2	TRBV14	.
TGTGCCTGGAGCGAGCGGGACGGCCTTGTTGAAGCTTTCTTT	CAWSERDGLVEAFF	TRBJ1-1	.	TRBV30	.
TGTGCCAGCAGTTATACAGGGGGCAATCAGCCCCAGCATTTT	CASSYTGGNQPQHF	TRBJ1-5	TRBD1	TRBV2	.
TGTGCCATCAGTGAGAGGGAGGGAAACACCATATATTTT	CAISEREGNTIYF	TRBJ1-3	.	TRBV10-3	.
TGTGCCAGCAGTAGGGACAGTGTTAATTCACCCCTCCACTTT	CASSRDSVNSPLHF	TRBJ1-6	TRBD1	TRBV6-1	.
TGTGCCAGCAGTTTTCGGACAGGGGGCTCCTATGGCTACACCTTC	CASSFRTGGSYGYTF	TRBJ1-2	TRBD1	TRBV28	.
TGTGCCATCACCCGCGGGACAGGGTACAACTATGGCTACACCTTC	CAITRGTGYNYGYTF	TRBJ1-2	TRBD1	TRBV10-3	.
TGTGCCAGCTCACCACCTGCGACAGGGGACAACATTCAGTACTTC	CASSPPATGDNIQYF	TRBJ2-4	TRBD1	TRBV18	.
TGTGCCAGCAGGGGGGCATTGGGGGCCCCCTACGAGCAGTACTTC	CASRGALGAPYEQYF	TRBJ2-7	.	TRBV2	.
TGTGCCAGCAGCAAGCCTTTTCCGGGACAGGGACCGTCCTTGGGCAATCAGCCCCAGCATTTT	CASSKPFPGQGPSLGNQPQHF	TRBJ1-5	.	TRBV21-1	.
TGCGCCAGCAGCTTGGATGCGGACAGTCATCAGCCCCAGCATTTT	CASSLDADSHQPQHF	TRBJ1-5	.	TRBV5-1	.